This TCR beta chain was profiled in a study of blood T cell repertoires in COVID-19. Across the study: The analysed material was cDNA or gDNA that came from T cells, B-cell-depleted T cells, or PBMCs.

Original methodology: Researchers report that nucleated cell counts were estimated from reference gene primer amplification. Profiled with immunoSEQ multiplex PCR; TCRdb holds only in-frame clones, not every one. V, J and clone size are taken as reported in that table, and D and trimming were inferred from the DNA itself. The table lists about 50,000 clones, just under 90% of them singletons, with 9% in the top ten. The V end was cut by 2 bases, the J end by 4 bases, with 2 bases between. The germline gives CDR1 LGHNA, CDR2 YSLEER. This CDR3 has 12 residues. The sequence derives from a man of 80 years or more with active or convalescent COVID-19. The rearrangement links TRBV4-3 to TRBJ1-4; D unclear. The sequenced material came from peripheral blood. CDR3 bases: TGCGCCAGCAGCCAACTTAATGAAAAACTGTTTTTT. It is translated as CASSQLNEKLFF.